One and the same sample provided the 29 T cell receptor beta chains below, sequenced in a study of sequential checkpoint blockade in melanoma. Indicated treatment: randomized to nivolumab then ipilimumab (arm A) or the reverse (arm B). Clones were sequenced by immunoSEQ multiplex PCR, and TCRdb holds only the in-frame ones, with some missing. The sample includes roughly 18,000 clones, around 24% of them seen just once. The source material was tumor tissue (inferred from file names), sampled from a patient given nivolumab and ipilimumab in sequence. Source of these receptors: a human donor with melanoma.

The chain uses TRBV23-1 and TRBJ2-5; D tentatively fits TRBD1 or TRBD2 (6 bases each). TRBV23-1 is an ORF; its function is uncertain. The V end lost 6 bases, the J end lost 0 bases, and 26 bases lay between the germline ends. This CDR3 has 19 residues. The CDR3, as DNA: TGCGCCAGCAGCCAAGATCGGGAGACAACTAGGGGGTACCAAGAGACCCAGTACTTC. Its translation is CASSQDRETTRGYQETQYF.

The gene calls are TRBV5-1 and TRBJ1-6; 7 nucleotides align to TRBD1. CDR1 SGHRS and CDR2 YFSETQ come from the germline V gene. This CDR3 is built from 15 residues. Trimming at V came to 6 bases and at J to 3 bases, leaving 6 bases not matched to a gene. CDR3 loop: CASNPQGNYNSPLHF. The CDR3 DNA reads as TGCGCCAGCAACCCACAGGGGAACTATAATTCACCCCTCCACTTT.

The CDR3 sequence is CATTGTGRTDTQYF. The CDR3 DNA follows: TGTGCCACGACCGGGACAGGGCGCACAGATACGCAGTATTTT. The V gene is TRBV12-2, the J gene TRBJ2-3; TRBD1 is the table's D call and was not checked against the DNA. TRBV12-2 is described as a pseudogene. This CDR3 contains 14 residues.

The V call is TRBV7-1, the J call TRBJ2-5; D ambiguous. TRBV7-1 is placed among ORFs of uncertain function. This CDR3 is 13 amino acids long. V was cut by 4 bases and J by 2 bases, with 8 bases left in between. The CDR3 sequence is CASSLSFQETQYF. The CDR3 bases are TGTGCCAGCAGCTTAAGTTTTCAAGAGACCCAGTACTTC.

The genes are TRBV6-8 and TRBJ1-1; D unclear. V lost 6 bases and J 0 bases, leaving 8 bases between the germline ends. The CDR3 has 13 amino acids. CDR1 and CDR2 (germline): MNHGY, SAAAGT. The CDR3 region has the DNA TGTGCCAGCAGCCTTATTATGAACACTGAAGCTTTCTTT. Encoded protein: CASSLIMNTEAFF.

This clone was detected a few times. The chain employs TRBV6-8 and TRBJ1-5; 9 nucleotides match TRBD1. There are 17 residues in the CDR3. V dropped 1 base and J dropped 4; count of bases not matched to a gene: 8. Germline V gives CDR1 MNHGY, CDR2 SAAAGT. The CDR3 DNA is TGTGCCAGCAGTTACTTTAATCCGGGACAGGGAAATCAGCCCCAGCATTTT. It specifies CASSYFNPGQGNQPQHF.

V gene TRBV5-1 combines with J gene TRBJ2-3; tentative D call: TRBD2 (6 bases). CDR3 length: 14 residues. The V end lost 4 bases, the J end lost 2 bases, and 11 bases lay between the germline ends. Germline CDR1 reads SGHRS; CDR2 reads YFSETQ. For the CDR3, the DNA is TGCGCCAGCAGCATAGGGGACTCCACAGATACGCAGTATTTT. Residues: CASSIGDSTDTQYF.

This clone was counted between two and nine times. The CDR3 loop is CASSLVRTGGKEETQYF. The CDR3 nucleotides are TGTGCCAGCAGCTTAGTTAGAACAGGGGGGAAGGAAGAGACCCAGTACTTC. The chain has TRBV11-3 and TRBJ2-5; TRBD1 matches at 8 bases. The CDR3 is made up of 17 amino acids. Germline-derived CDR1 and CDR2 are SGHNT and YENEEA. V lost 1 base to trimming and J lost 3 bases; unmatched junction nucleotides: 10.

The chain joins TRBV30 to TRBJ1-2; D is ambiguous. From germline, CDR1 is GTSNPN and CDR2 SVGIG (reference sequence). The CDR3 is 16 residues long. With 0 bases removed from V and 0 bases from J, the gap between germline ends came to 14 bases. The CDR3 nucleotides read TGTGCCTGGAGTGTTCCGGAAGTGAGTTCTAACTATGGCTACACCTTC. Translation gives CAWSVPEVSSNYGYTF. The whole variable domain, remainder taken from reference TRBV30 and TRBJ1-2, is SQTIHQWPATLVQPVGSPLSLECTVEGTSNPNLYWYRQAAGRGLQLLFYSVGIGQISSEVPQNLSASRPQDRQFILSSKKLLLSDSGFYLCAWSVPEVSSNYGYTFGSGTRLTVV.

J is TRBJ2-7 and V is TRBV14; no clear D. CDR3 length: 11 amino acids. Trimming cost V 3 bases and J 0 bases, with 0 bases left between them. CDR1 and CDR2 from the germline V gene are SGHDN and FVKESK. The CDR3 loop reads CASSHSYEQYF. The CDR3 coding sequence is TGTGCCAGCAGCCACTCCTACGAGCAGTACTTC.

This rearrangement joins TRBV11-3 to TRBJ1-2; 10 bases map to TRBD1. This CDR3 region has 14 residues. The germline gives CDR1 SGHNT, CDR2 YENEEA. The trim removed 4 bases at V and 8 bases at J, leaving 7 bases unmatched. The CDR3 sequence is CASSSGQGVRGYTF. The DNA of the CDR3 is TGTGCCAGCAGCTCCGGACAGGGGGTACGAGGCTACACCTTC.

This chain uses TRBV11-3 with TRBJ2-3; 9 positions agree with TRBD2. Germline V gives CDR1 SGHNT, CDR2 YENEEA. The J segment lost 2 bases and the V segment lost 0 bases, leaving 6 bases of the junction unmatched. There are 17 residues in the CDR3. CDR3 protein: CASSLELAGAFTDTQYF. The DNA for the CDR3 is TGTGCCAGCAGCTTAGAATTAGCGGGGGCCTTCACAGATACGCAGTATTTT. The complete variable domain, with remaining parts taken from reference TRBV11-3 and TRBJ2-3, reads EAGVVQSPRYKIIEKKQPVAFWCNPISGHNTLYWYLQNLGQGPELLIRYENEEAVDDSQLPKDRFSAERLKGVDSTLKIQPAELGDSAVYLCASSLELAGAFTDTQYFGPGTRLTVL.

The chain joins TRBV15 to TRBJ2-3; maybe TRBD2 (5 bases). CDR3 length: 16 amino acids. Germline loops: CDR1 LNHNV, CDR2 YYDKDF (reference sequence). V dropped 4 bases and J dropped 2 bases, with 16 bases sitting between them. As DNA, the CDR3 is TGTGCCACCAGCAATCGAGCGGAACACCTCACAGATACGCAGTATTTT. Residues: CATSNRAEHLTDTQYF.

The sample holds a few counts of this clone. The genes are TRBV9 and TRBJ2-3, with D uncertain. Germline V gene sequence: CDR1 SGDLS, CDR2 YYNGEE. V lost 5 bases and J lost 2, with 12 bases in between. The CDR3 runs 14 residues. The CDR3 region is CASSELLTTDTQYF. CDR3 nucleotide sequence: TGTGCCAGCAGTGAACTTCTAACCACAGATACGCAGTATTTT.

The genes are TRBV27 and TRBJ1-4; perhaps TRBD1 as D (6 bases). Trimming shortened V by 5 bases and J by 5 bases, and 15 bases separated the two germline ends. The CDR3 has 15 amino acids. Germline V gene sequence: CDR1 MNHEY, CDR2 SMNVEV (reference sequence). CDR3 in amino acids: CASSPWTEKNEKLFF. The CDR3 DNA reads as TGTGCCAGCAGTCCCTGGACAGAAAAAAATGAAAAACTGTTTTTT.

This clone was counted a few times. CDR3 nucleotides: TGTGCCAGCAGCGCACATCGGAATACGCAGTATTTT. It yields the protein CASSAHRNTQYF. The V call is TRBV6-8, the J call TRBJ2-3, with D uncertain. The V gene lost 6 bases and the J gene lost 7 bases, with 11 bases spanning the gap. Germline lookup yields CDR1 MNHGY and CDR2 SAAAGT. CDR3 length equals 12 residues.

The rearrangement joins TRBV19 to TRBJ2-7; 7 positions match TRBD2. The junction had 10 bases not matched to a gene; V was cut back by 5 bases and J by 6 bases. The CDR3 is 14 amino acids. CDR1 LNHDA and CDR2 SQIVND come from the germline V gene (reference sequence). In DNA form, the CDR3 reads TGTGCCAGTAGTGGGATCCGACAGCGGGGCGAGCAGTACTTC. Protein: CASSGIRQRGEQYF.

This clone has ten or more counts. The chain joins TRBV11-3 to TRBJ2-6; 8 nucleotides match TRBD1. J gave up 3 bases and V 6 bases, and 7 bases lay outside the gene matches. CDR3 size: 16 residues. Looked up from germline, CDR1 is SGHNT and CDR2 is YENEEA. The DNA for the CDR3 is TGTGCCAGCAGTCGGACAGGGACGAGTGGGGCCAACGTCCTGACTTTC. This translates into CASSRTGTSGANVLTF. The full variable domain, completed using reference TRBV11-3 and TRBJ2-6, is EAGVVQSPRYKIIEKKQPVAFWCNPISGHNTLYWYLQNLGQGPELLIRYENEEAVDDSQLPKDRFSAERLKGVDSTLKIQPAELGDSAVYLCASSRTGTSGANVLTFGAGSRLTVL.

The chain uses TRBV5-1 and TRBJ2-7; D is possibly TRBD2 (6 bases). Germline CDR1 SGHRS, CDR2 YFSETQ. Trimming removed 4 bases from V and 4 bases from J, with 15 bases in between. This CDR3 spans 14 amino acids. CDR3 sequence: CASSPQRVGYEQYF. The CDR3 DNA is TGCGCCAGCAGCCCCCAGCGGGTCGGGTACGAGCAGTACTTC.

The rearrangement joins TRBV28 to TRBJ2-7; D is possibly TRBD2 (7 bases). The V end lost 5 bases, the J end lost 3 bases, and 20 bases lay between the germline ends. The CDR3 spans 16 residues. Germline lookup yields CDR1 MDHEN and CDR2 SYDVKM. In DNA, the CDR3 is TGTGCCAGCAGTGTGGGGGCGGGAGCCGGAAGCTACGAGCAGTACTTC. This translates into CASSVGAGAGSYEQYF.

V and J are TRBV29-1 and TRBJ2-7, with D possibly being TRBD1 (6 bases). V lost 5 bases to trimming and J lost 2 bases, with 13 bases between them. Germline CDR1 SQVTM, CDR2 ANQGSEA. There are 13 residues in the CDR3. The CDR3 DNA sequence: TGCAGCGTTAGTCCCGGGACAACCTACGAGCAGTACTTC. Its protein product is CSVSPGTTYEQYF.

The chain combines TRBV19 with TRBJ2-7; 8 bases are shared with TRBD2. V shed 9 bases and J 2 bases; nucleotides not matched to a gene: 12. In germline, CDR1 is LNHDA, CDR2 SQIVND (reference sequence). There are 15 residues in the CDR3. Here the CDR3 DNA reads TGTGCCAGAGGCCTTGGCGGGGGGCCAACCTACGAGCAGTACTTC. It yields the protein CARGLGGGPTYEQYF.

This clone was seen only a few times. V is TRBV9 and J is TRBJ2-1, with TRBD2 as a possible D gene (6 bases). Germline CDR1 SGDLS, CDR2 YYNGEE. V lost 3 bases to trimming and J lost 3 bases, with 7 bases between them. CDR3 length: 13 residues. For the CDR3, the DNA is TGTGCCAGCAGCGAGGGACTCTACAATGAGCAGTTCTTC. It is translated as CASSEGLYNEQFF.

J is TRBJ2-1 and V is TRBV6-8; 8 bases map to TRBD2. This CDR3 has 17 residues. Germline V gene sequence: CDR1 MNHGY, CDR2 SAAAGT. V lost 0 bases to trimming and J lost 5 bases; unmatched junction nucleotides: 9. The chain's CDR3 is CASSYSIGAGVDNEQFF. DNA of the CDR3: TGTGCCAGCAGTTACTCGATAGGAGCGGGGGTGGACAATGAGCAGTTCTTC.

V gene TRBV6-8 combines with J gene TRBJ1-1; D might be TRBD1 (5 bases). V gave up 4 bases and J gave up 10 bases, with 13 bases separating them. The germline V gene encodes CDR1 MNHGY and CDR2 SAAAGT. This CDR3 region has 12 residues. CDR3 sequence reads: CASSSGQGRAFF. For the CDR3, the DNA is TGTGCCAGCAGTTCCGGACAAGGTCGAGCTTTCTTT.

This clone was counted a few times. V gene TRBV11-3 combines with J gene TRBJ2-1; possibly TRBD2 for D (6 bases). This CDR3 region has 17 residues. Germline V gene data show CDR1 as SGHNT and CDR2 as YENEEA. The V gene lost 5 bases and the J gene lost 8 bases, with 25 bases spanning the gap. The CDR3 loop reads CASSPPEAGRLLYEQFF. Written as DNA, the CDR3 is TGTGCCAGCAGCCCACCTGAGGCCGGGAGACTTTTATATGAGCAGTTCTTC.

The CDR3 DNA reads as TGTGCCAGCAGTGGGGTTTGGGACGAGCAGTACTTC. Its protein product is CASSGVWDEQYF. V and J are TRBV6-8 and TRBJ2-7, with unresolved D. CDR3 length: 12 amino acids. In germline, CDR1 is MNHGY, CDR2 SAAAGT. V shed 5 bases and J shed 5 bases, with 10 bases lying between them.

J is TRBJ2-1 and V is TRBV19, with D uncertain. The V and J ends lost 10 bases and 4 bases respectively, with 20 bases between them. Per the germline V gene, CDR1 is LNHDA and CDR2 is SQIVND (reference sequence). The length of the CDR3 is 15 residues. CDR3 nucleotide sequence: TGTGCCACCCTCCCCGGGCCAGGTTTTTACAATGAGCAGTTCTTC. It is translated as CATLPGPGFYNEQFF.

A few counts support this clone. The chain links TRBV10-3 to TRBJ2-7; D might be TRBD1 (6 bases). The V end lost 2 bases, the J end lost 4 bases, and 6 bases lay between the germline ends. The CDR3 sequence is 12 residues long. Germline assignment: CDR1 ENHRY and CDR2 SYGVKD. In nucleotides, the CDR3 is TGTGCCATCAGTGAGACAGGGTACGAGCAGTACTTC. This encodes CAISETGYEQYF.